This T cell receptor beta chain was profiled in a study of neurological immune-mediated disorders. Overall study results and limits: There were no CDR3 amino acid sequences shared by expanded clones across subjects, a result suggesting private repertoires in all groups.

MiXCR was run by TCRdb on the 5' RACE reads, yielding one entry per CDR3 protein. The data show around 55,000 distinct CDR3 sequences, about 4.2% seen once. The CDR3 contains 15 residues. Trimming removed 0 bases from V and 2 bases from J; junction bases left unmatched: 2. CDR1 is SGHRS, CDR2 YFSETQ, per germline. This clonotype was observed many times. No antigen is known for it. Sequences were obtained from CD4+ T cells from blood. The genes are TRBV5-1 and TRBJ1-5, with TRBD1 matching 7 bases. The receptor's source is a woman aged 35 to 49 with multiple sclerosis. DNA of the CDR3: TGCGCCAGCAGCTTGGAAGGGGGCCGCAATCAGCCCCAGCATTTT. The encoded protein is CASSLEGGRNQPQHF.